The 11 T cell receptor beta chains given below trace back to one sample, sequenced in a study of blood T cells in healthy people across ages. With a J-beta primer mix and a sample-barcoded 5' primer, a second PCR ran about 7 to 12 cycles. TCRdb redid the calling of the 5' RACE reads with MiXCR, one entry per CDR3 protein. Of under 800,000 distinct CDR3 sequences listed, 20% to 25% were seen once; the top ten hold roughly 3.4%. The sequencing sample was made of blood. The receptors were gathered from a man between 65 and 79 years old in good health.

This clonotype showed up just a few times. J is TRBJ2-3 and V is TRBV10-3, with TRBD2 as a possible D gene (6 bases). The V and J ends lost 6 bases and 1 base respectively, with 11 bases between them. From germline, CDR1 is ENHRY and CDR2 SYGVKD. This CDR3 region has 14 residues. The CDR3, as DNA: TGTGCCATCAGAGATGGGACTGGCACAGATACGCAGTATTTT. This sequence encodes CAIRDGTGTDTQYF.

This clonotype was recorded once. The chain combines TRBV6-1 with TRBJ1-5, with 9 bases fitting TRBD1. V lost 8 bases, J lost 1 base, and 15 bases stayed unmatched. CDR1 is MNHNS and CDR2 is SASEGT in the germline V gene. This CDR3 region has 18 residues. The CDR3 here is CASRRDREGSRSNQPQHF. The CDR3 nucleotides read TGTGCCAGCCGTCGGGACAGGGAGGGGAGTCGGAGCAATCAGCCCCAGCATTTT.

This clonotype was seen only a few times. The rearrangement joins TRBV7-6 to TRBJ2-4, with D hard to call. The CDR3 has 15 amino acids. V gave up 5 bases and J gave up 1 base, with 12 bases separating them. Germline V gene lookup returns CDR1 SGHVS and CDR2 FNYEAQ. CDR3 nucleotides: TGTGCCAGCAGCCCCGAGAGTATGGCCAAAAACATTCAGTACTTC. Amino acid sequence: CASSPESMAKNIQYF.

The V call is TRBV5-1, the J call TRBJ2-3, with 13 bases aligning to TRBD2. The germline gives CDR1 SGHRS, CDR2 YFSETQ. Trimming took 4 bases from V and 2 from J; bases not matched to a gene: 7. The CDR3 covers 17 residues. In DNA, the CDR3 is TGCGCCAGCAGCATATATGGACTAGCGGGAGACACAGATACGCAGTATTTT. It specifies CASSIYGLAGDTDTQYF.

At least ten counts were recorded for this clonotype. The V call is TRBV4-3, the J call TRBJ2-1, with 7 positions matching TRBD2. The germline gives CDR1 LGHNA, CDR2 YSLEER. This CDR3 contains 14 residues. V shed 1 base, J shed 13 bases, and the junction held 10 bases outside the gene matches. The CDR3 nucleotides are TGCGCCAGCAGCCAAGTGGGAGGGGCCGCGCAACAGTTCTTC. It specifies CASSQVGGAAQQFF.

This clonotype was observed at least ten times. The chain has TRBV10-3 and TRBJ2-3; TRBD2 might be the D (6 bases). Germline CDR1 is ENHRY and CDR2 is SYGVKD. V lost 4 bases and J 2 bases, leaving 7 bases between the germline ends. This CDR3 has 13 residues. CDR3 in amino acids: CAISGGDTDTQYF. The DNA for the CDR3 is TGTGCCATCAGTGGGGGGGACACAGATACGCAGTATTTT.

The chain joins TRBV12-3 or TRBV12-4 to TRBJ2-7; 7 bases line up with TRBD2. This CDR3 comprises 15 residues. Germline trimming cut 5 bases from V and 4 bases from J; bases unmatched to any gene: 11. The CDR3 sequence is CASSIYGGFGYEQYF. Here the CDR3 DNA reads TGTGCCAGCAGTATCTACGGGGGGTTCGGGTACGAGCAGTACTTC.

This sequence joins TRBV6-5 and TRBJ2-1, with 14 bases aligning to TRBD2. CDR3 size: 14 residues. Germline V gene sequence: CDR1 MNHEY, CDR2 SVGAGI. The J segment lost 5 bases and the V segment lost 10 bases, leaving 4 bases of the junction unmatched. The CDR3 DNA follows: TGTGCCACCAGACTAGCGGGAGGGAACAATGAGCAGTTCTTC. Residues: CATRLAGGNNEQFF.

This clonotype was seen a handful of times. The rearrangement links TRBV14 to TRBJ2-3, with unresolved D. CDR1 is SGHDN, CDR2 FVKESK, per germline. The CDR3 covers 15 residues. V shed 1 base and J shed 0 bases, with 8 bases lying between them. The CDR3, as DNA: TGTGCCAGCAGCCAAGGCAGGATCAGCACAGATACGCAGTATTTT. Amino acids: CASSQGRISTDTQYF.

The chain joins TRBV5-1 to TRBJ2-3, with D hard to call. The CDR3 runs 14 residues. V lost 0 bases and J 2 bases, leaving 7 bases between the germline ends. CDR1 and CDR2 (germline): SGHRS, YFSETQ. The CDR3 region is CASSLASATDTQYF. The CDR3 bases are TGCGCCAGCAGCTTGGCCTCCGCCACAGATACGCAGTATTTT.

This clonotype has ten or more counts. This chain connects TRBV7-2 to TRBJ1-4; 10 nucleotides match TRBD1. V shed 3 bases and J 3 bases; nucleotides not matched to a gene: 4. Germline assignment: CDR1 SGHTA and CDR2 FQGNSA. This CDR3 has 16 residues. CDR3 region: CASSFKTGGPNEKLFF. CDR3 DNA: TGTGCCAGCAGCTTTAAGACAGGGGGCCCTAATGAAAAACTGTTTTTT.